This TCR beta chain originates from a study of T cell repertoires in cytomegalovirus infection (dated by TCRdb to about 2019). Background on the whole study: Because public TCR beta signatures pointed to carriage of CMV infection together with the matching HLA type, the HLA type of each donor mattered for the analysis.

V is reduced by 0 bases and J by 4 bases, leaving a spacing of 16 bases between them. The CDR3 contains 16 residues, cysteine and phenylalanine counted. Only the CDR3 DNA is retained, 48 bases long and in frame from the first base. The germline V gene supplies CDR1 SGHVS and CDR2 FNYEAQ. This clonotype was counted between two and nine times. Its antigen specificity is not known. Per-nucleotide qualities are absent, and no much larger clonotype sits a single base away. Sequencing was performed on an Illumina HiSeq 1500. TCRdb's own reprocessing of the public reads used fastp at Q25 and MiXCR and kept productive beta chains. Every distinct CDR3 protein forms one entry, paired with its most common genes and DNA. Within this sample are about 250,000 distinct CDR3 sequences, with over 15% of them counted one time only. The top ten constitute roughly 45% of the sample. The full study reports these points: Carriers of CMV infection plus the relevant HLA type were discriminated by the cumulative frequency of public TCR beta family members in the study cohort and in an independent approximately 350-donor cohort. In the ex vivo response, HLA-C-restricted CMV-specific TCR beta clonotypes were dominant, and in two of eight donors the single most frequent clonotype came from this HLA-C-restricted group.

The TCR sequence derives from a human donor in good health (CMV status not recorded). Some clones in this sample may be carry-over from other donors' samples. Sequencing was done on a sample of CD8+ T cells from PBMCs. The V and J genes are TRBV7-6 and TRBJ2-7; the best D guess is TRBD1, with 6 bases matching. The CDR3 here reads CASSLAPTDRKYEQYF. In nucleotide form, the sequence is TGTGCCAGCAGCTTAGCGCCTACAGACAGGAAATACGAGCAGTACTTC.